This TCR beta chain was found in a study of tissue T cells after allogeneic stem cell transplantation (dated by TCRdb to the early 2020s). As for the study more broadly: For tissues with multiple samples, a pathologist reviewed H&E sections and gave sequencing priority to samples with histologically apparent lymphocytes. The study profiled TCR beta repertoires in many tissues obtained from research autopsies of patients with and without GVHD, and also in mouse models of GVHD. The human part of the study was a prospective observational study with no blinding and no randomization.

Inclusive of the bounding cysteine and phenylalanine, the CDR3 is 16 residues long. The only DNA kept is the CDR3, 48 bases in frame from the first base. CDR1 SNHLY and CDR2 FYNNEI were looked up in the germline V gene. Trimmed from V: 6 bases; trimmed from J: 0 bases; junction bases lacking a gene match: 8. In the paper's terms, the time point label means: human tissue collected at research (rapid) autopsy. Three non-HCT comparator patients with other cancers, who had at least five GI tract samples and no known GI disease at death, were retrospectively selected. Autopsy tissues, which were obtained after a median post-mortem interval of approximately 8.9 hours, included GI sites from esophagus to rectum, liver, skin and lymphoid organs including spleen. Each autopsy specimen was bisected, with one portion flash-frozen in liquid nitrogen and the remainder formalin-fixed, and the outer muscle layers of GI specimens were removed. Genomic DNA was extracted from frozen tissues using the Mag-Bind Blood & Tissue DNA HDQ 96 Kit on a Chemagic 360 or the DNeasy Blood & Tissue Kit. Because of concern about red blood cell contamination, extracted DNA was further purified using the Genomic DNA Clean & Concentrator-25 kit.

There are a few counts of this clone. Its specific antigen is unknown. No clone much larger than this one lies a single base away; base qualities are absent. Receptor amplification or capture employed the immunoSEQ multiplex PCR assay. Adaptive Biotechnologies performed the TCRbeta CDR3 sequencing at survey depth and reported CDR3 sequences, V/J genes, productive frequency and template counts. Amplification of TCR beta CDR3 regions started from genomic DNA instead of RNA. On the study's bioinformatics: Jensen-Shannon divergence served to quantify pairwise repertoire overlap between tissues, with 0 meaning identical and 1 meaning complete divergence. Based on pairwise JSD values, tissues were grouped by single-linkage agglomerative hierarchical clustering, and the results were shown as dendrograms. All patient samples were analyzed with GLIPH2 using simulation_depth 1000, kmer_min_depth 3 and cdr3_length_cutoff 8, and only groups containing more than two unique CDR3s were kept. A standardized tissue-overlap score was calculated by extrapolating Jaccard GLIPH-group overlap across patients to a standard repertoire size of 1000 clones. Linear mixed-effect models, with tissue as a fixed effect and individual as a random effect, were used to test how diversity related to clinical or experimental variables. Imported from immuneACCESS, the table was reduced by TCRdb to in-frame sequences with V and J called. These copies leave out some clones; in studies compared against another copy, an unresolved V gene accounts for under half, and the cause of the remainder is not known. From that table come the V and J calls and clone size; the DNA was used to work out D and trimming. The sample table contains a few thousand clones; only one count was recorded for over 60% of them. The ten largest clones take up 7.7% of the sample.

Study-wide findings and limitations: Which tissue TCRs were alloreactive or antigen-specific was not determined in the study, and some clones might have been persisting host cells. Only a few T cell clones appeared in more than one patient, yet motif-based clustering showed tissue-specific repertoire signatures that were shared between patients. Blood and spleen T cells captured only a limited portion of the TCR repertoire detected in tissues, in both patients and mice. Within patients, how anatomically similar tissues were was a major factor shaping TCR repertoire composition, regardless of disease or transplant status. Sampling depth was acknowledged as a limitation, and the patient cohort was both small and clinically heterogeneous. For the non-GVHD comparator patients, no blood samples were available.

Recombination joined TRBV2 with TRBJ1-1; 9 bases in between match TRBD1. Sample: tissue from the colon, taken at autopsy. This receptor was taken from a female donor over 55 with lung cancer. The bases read TGTGCCAGCAGGTCACAGGGGGCTTCGGTGAACACTGAAGCTTTCTTT. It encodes CASRSQGASVNTEAFF.